The clone carrying this T cell receptor (beta chain) has ten or more counts. Its antigen remains unknown. Time point in this sample: persistent/refractory GD, antithyroid drugs over 5 years with positive TRAb. PBMC-extracted RNA yielded the TCR library. This record comes from a study of regulatory T cells in long-lasting Graves disease. Overall study results and limits: Possibly, too few samples lowered accuracy. With approximately 2,500 shared public clonotypes, persistent patients exceeded new patients, who shared about a thousand. TRBV28, TRBJ1-2 and TRBJ2-5 emerged as the favored segments in persistent disease.

The CDR3 loop spans 15 amino acids. Germline V CDR1 and CDR2: SGHAT, FQNNGV. Trimming shortened V by 5 bases and J by 4 bases, and 17 bases separated the two germline ends. CDR3 regions were amplified by Arm-PCR using iRepertoire HTBI primers to build TCR beta libraries. TCRdb reprocessed the multiplex PCR reads with MiXCR, giving one entry per CDR3 protein. The sample records about 340,000 distinct CDR3 sequences, 20% being singletons. The source is a female donor with Graves disease. This chain joins TRBV11-2 and TRBJ1-1; D uncertain. The sequencing here drew on peripheral blood mononuclear cells (PBMCs), taken when the disease was refractory, from a patient treated with antithyroid drugs. CDR3 in amino acids: CASSPQFGPGTEAFF. Written as DNA, the CDR3 is TGTGCCAGCAGCCCCCAGTTCGGCCCGGGCACTGAAGCTTTCTTT.